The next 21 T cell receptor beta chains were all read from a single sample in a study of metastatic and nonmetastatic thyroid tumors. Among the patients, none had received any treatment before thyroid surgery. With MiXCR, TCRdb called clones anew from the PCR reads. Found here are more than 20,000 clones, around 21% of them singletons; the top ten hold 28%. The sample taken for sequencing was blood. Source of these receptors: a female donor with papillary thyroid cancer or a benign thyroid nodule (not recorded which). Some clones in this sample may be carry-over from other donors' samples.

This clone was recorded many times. The CDR3 DNA sequence: TGTGCCAGCAGTACCGGGACAGATTACGAGCAGTACTTC. Translation: CASSTGTDYEQYF. The genes are TRBV2 and TRBJ2-7; the match to TRBD1 covers 7 bases. The CDR3 runs 13 residues. The germline gives CDR1 SNHLY, CDR2 FYNNEI. V trimming: 5 bases; J trimming: 4 bases; junction bases outside the gene matches: 5.

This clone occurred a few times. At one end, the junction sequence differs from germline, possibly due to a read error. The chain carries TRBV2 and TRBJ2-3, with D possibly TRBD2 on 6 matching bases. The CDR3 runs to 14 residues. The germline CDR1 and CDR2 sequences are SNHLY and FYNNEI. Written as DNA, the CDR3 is TGTGCCAGCAGTCGTGCAGCGGGTACAGATACGCATTATTTT. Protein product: CASSRAAGTDTHYF.

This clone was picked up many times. CDR3 sequence reads: CASSYGQGGLSGYTF. In DNA form, the CDR3 reads TGTGCCAGCAGTTACGGACAAGGAGGTTTGAGTGGCTACACCTTC. V usage is TRBV6-6 and J usage is TRBJ1-2, with D possibly matching TRBD1 (5 bases). Germline-derived CDR1 and CDR2 are MNHNY and SVGAGI (reference sequence). This CDR3 region has 15 residues. Trimming removed 2 bases at V and 7 bases at J, with 17 bases between.

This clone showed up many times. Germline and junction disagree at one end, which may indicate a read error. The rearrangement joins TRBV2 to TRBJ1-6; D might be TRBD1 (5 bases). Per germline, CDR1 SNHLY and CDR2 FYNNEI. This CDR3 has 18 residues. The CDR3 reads CASDAQGDDKNLYSPPHF. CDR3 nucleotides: TGTGCCAGCGATGCTCAGGGAGACGATAAAAACTTGTATTCACCCCCCCACTTT.

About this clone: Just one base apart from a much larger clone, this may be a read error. In nucleotides, the CDR3 is TGCAGTGCCAGGAAGGAGTGCACAGATACGCAGTATTTT. Residues: CSARKECTDTQYF. The chain has TRBV20-1 and TRBJ2-3; D gene uncertain. This CDR3 spans 13 amino acids. Germline assignment: CDR1 DFQATT and CDR2 SNEGSKA (reference sequence). V lost 6 bases to trimming and J lost 1 base, with 11 bases between them.

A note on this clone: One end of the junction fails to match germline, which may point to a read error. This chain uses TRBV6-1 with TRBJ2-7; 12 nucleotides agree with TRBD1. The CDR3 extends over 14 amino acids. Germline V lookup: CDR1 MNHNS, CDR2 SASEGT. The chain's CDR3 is CASTRGQGAYDQYF. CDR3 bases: TGTGCCAGCACGAGGGGACAGGGGGCCTACGATCAGTACTTC.

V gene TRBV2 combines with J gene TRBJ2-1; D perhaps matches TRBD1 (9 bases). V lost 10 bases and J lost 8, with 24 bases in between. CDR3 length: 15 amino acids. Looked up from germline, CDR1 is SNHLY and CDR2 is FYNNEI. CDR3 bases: TGTGCCAACAGCGGGGGACAGGGAGTGGGCTATGAGCAGTTCTTC. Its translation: CANSGGQGVGYEQFF. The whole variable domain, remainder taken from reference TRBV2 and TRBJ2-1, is EPEVTQTPSHQVTQMGQEVILRCVPISNHLYFYWYRQILGQKVEFLVSFYNNEISEKSEIFDDQFSVERPDGSNFTLKIRSTKLEDSAMYFCANSGGQGVGYEQFFGPGTRLTVL.

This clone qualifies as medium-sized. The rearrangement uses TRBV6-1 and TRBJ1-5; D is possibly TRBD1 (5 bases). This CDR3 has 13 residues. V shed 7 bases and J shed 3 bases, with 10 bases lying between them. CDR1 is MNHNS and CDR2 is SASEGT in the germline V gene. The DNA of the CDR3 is TGTGCCAGCATGGGGGTATCCAATCAGCCCCAGCATTTT. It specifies CASMGVSNQPQHF.

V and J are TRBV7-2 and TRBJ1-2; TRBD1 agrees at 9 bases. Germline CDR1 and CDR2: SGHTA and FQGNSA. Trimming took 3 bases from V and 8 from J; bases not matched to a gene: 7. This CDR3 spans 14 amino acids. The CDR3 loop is CASSLEDRGDGYTF. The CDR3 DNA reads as TGTGCCAGCAGCTTGGAAGACAGGGGGGACGGCTACACCTTC.

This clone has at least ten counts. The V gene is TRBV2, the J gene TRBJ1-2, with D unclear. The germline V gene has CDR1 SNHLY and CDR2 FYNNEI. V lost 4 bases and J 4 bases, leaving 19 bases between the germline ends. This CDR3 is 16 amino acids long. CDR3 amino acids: CASSVGAGLSGYGYTF. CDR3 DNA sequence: TGTGCCAGCAGTGTAGGAGCCGGACTAAGCGGCTATGGCTACACCTTC.

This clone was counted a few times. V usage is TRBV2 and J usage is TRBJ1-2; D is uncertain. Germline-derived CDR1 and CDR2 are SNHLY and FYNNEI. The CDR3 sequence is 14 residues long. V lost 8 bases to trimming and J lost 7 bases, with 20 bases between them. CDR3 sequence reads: CASSDRVERSGYTF. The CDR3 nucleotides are TGTGCCAGCTCCGATCGGGTAGAAAGGAGTGGCTACACCTTC.

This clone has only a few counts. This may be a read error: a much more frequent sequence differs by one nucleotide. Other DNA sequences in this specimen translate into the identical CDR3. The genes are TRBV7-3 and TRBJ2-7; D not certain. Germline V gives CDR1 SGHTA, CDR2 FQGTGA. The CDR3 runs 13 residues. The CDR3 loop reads CASSLSGPYEQYF. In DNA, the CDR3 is TGCGCCAGCAGCTTATCGGGCCCCTACGAGCAGTACTTC. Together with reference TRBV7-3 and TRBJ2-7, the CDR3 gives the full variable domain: GAGVSQTPSNKVTEKGKYVELRCDPISGHTALYWYRQSLGQGPEFLIYFQGTGAADDSGLPNDRFFAVRPEGSVSTLKIQRTERGDSAVYLCASSLSGPYEQYFGPGTRLTVT.

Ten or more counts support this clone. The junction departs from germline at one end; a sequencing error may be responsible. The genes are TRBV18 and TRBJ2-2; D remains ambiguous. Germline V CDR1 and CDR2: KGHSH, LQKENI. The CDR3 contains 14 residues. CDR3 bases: TGTGCCAGCTCACCACAAATGAACCCCGGGGAGCTGTTTTTT. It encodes CASSPQMNPGELFF.

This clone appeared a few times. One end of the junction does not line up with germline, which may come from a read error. The CDR3 region has the DNA TGTGCCAGCAGATTCCTAGTTCAAGAGAACCAGTACTTC. Translating it yields CASRFLVQENQYF. The V and J genes are TRBV6-1 and TRBJ2-5; D is unclear. The CDR3 loop spans 13 amino acids. Germline CDR1 reads MNHNS; CDR2 reads SASEGT.

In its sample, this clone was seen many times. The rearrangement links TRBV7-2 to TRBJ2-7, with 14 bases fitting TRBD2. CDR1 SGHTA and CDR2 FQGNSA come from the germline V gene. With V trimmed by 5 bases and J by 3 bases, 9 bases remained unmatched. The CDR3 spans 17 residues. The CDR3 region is CASSPGPGTSGGYEQYF. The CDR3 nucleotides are TGTGCCAGCAGCCCGGGGCCCGGGACTAGCGGGGGCTACGAGCAGTACTTC.

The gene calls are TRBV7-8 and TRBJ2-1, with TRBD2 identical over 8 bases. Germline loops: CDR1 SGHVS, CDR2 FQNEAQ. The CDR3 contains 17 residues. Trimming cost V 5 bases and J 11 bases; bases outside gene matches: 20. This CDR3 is CASSPEWVVSGIRKQFF. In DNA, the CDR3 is TGTGCCAGCAGCCCGGAGTGGGTTGTTAGCGGGATTCGTAAGCAGTTCTTC.

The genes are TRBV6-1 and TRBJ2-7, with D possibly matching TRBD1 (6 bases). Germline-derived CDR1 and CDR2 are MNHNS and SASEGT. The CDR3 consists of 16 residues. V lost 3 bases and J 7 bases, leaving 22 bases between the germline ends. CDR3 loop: CASSEGAKFLVQEQYF. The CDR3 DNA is TGTGCCAGCAGTGAGGGGGCCAAGTTTTTGGTACAAGAGCAGTACTTC.

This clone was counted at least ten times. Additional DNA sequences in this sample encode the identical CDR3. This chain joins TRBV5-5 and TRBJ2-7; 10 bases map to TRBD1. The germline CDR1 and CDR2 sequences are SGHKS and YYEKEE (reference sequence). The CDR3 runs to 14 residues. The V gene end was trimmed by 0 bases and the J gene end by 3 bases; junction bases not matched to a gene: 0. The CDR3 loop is CASSLGTGGYEQYF. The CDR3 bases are TGTGCCAGCAGCTTGGGGACAGGGGGCTACGAGCAGTACTTC. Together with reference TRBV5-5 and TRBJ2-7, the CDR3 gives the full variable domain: DAGVTQSPTHLIKTRGQQVTLRCSPISGHKSVSWYQQVLGQGPQFIFQYYEKEERGRGNFPDRFSARQFPNYSSELNVNALLLGDSALYLCASSLGTGGYEQYFGPGTRLTVT.

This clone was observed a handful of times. The CDR3 nucleotides read TGTGCCAGCAGTTTAAAATTTACAGGGATCTACGAGCAGTACTTC. Amino acid sequence: CASSLKFTGIYEQYF. The V call is TRBV28, the J call TRBJ2-7; a possible D gene is TRBD1 (6 bases). Germline V lookup: CDR1 MDHEN, CDR2 SYDVKM. The CDR3 length is 15 residues. The V end was cut by 2 bases, the J end by 3 bases, with 14 bases between.

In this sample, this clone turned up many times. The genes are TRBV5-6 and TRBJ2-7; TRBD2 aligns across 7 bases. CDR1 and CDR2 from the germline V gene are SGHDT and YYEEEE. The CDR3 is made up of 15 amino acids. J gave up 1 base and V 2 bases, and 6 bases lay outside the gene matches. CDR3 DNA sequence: TGTGCCAGCAGCTTTGGTGGGAGGGCGTCCTACGAGCAGTACTTC. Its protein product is CASSFGGRASYEQYF.

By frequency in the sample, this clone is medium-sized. The CDR3 DNA sequence: TGTGCCAGCACACTCAGGGAAGCCTACGAGCAGTACTTC. Residues: CASTLREAYEQYF. V usage is TRBV6-1 and J usage is TRBJ2-7; the D gene is possibly TRBD1 (5 bases). This CDR3 contains 13 residues. The V end lost 7 bases, the J end lost 2 bases, and 12 bases lay between the germline ends. CDR1 is MNHNS and CDR2 is SASEGT in the germline V gene.